This is a list of T cell receptor beta chains from one sample in a study of shared clonotypes between healthy human individuals. Assay: immunoSEQ multiplex PCR; the TCRdb copy retains only in-frame clones and omits some. The data hold hundreds of thousands of clones, with about 96% observed a single time. The specimen sequenced was naive CD8+ T cells sorted from blood. These receptors were obtained from a man aged 25 to 40 in good health. The CDR3 runs from the conserved cysteine through the conserved F or W. D genes are given only for firm matches. Clone size is not always given. Where it is, it says once, few, many or a class for expanded clones.

D gene: NA; J gene: TRBJ1-1; V gene: TRBV5-1; clone size: NA; CDR3 protein: CASSLRSGNTEAFF; CDR3 DNA: TGCGCCAGCAGCTTGCGTTCAGGGAACACTGAAGCTTTCTTT
D gene: NA; J gene: TRBJ2-2; V gene: TRBV5-1; clone size: NA; CDR3 protein: CASSLGTRGTGELFF; CDR3 DNA: TGCGCCAGCAGCTTGGGGACCCGAGGCACCGGGGAGCTGTTTTTT
D gene: TRBD1; J gene: TRBJ2-7; V gene: TRBV28; clone size: NA; CDR3 protein: CASSLRIRQGSEQYF; CDR3 DNA: TGTGCCAGCAGTCTAAGAATCAGACAGGGATCCGAGCAGTACTTC
D gene: TRBD2; J gene: TRBJ2-3; V gene: TRBV4-2; clone size: NA; CDR3 protein: CASSQAISGRRADTQYF; CDR3 DNA: TGTGCCAGCAGCCAAGCGATATCCGGGAGGCGGGCAGATACGCAGTATTTT
D gene: TRBD1; J gene: TRBJ1-5; V gene: TRBV11-2; clone size: NA; CDR3 protein: CASSLTGFSQPQHF; CDR3 DNA: TGTGCCAGCAGCTTGACAGGGTTTAGCCAGCCCCAGCATTTT
D gene: NA; J gene: TRBJ2-2; V gene: TRBV27; clone size: NA; CDR3 protein: CASSLSMGGTGELFF; CDR3 DNA: TGTGCCAGCAGTTTAAGTATGGGCGGAACCGGGGAGCTGTTTTTT
D gene: NA; J gene: TRBJ2-7; V gene: TRBV15; clone size: NA; CDR3 protein: CATSRVRGATYEQYF; CDR3 DNA: TGTGCCACCAGCAGAGTGAGGGGCGCCACCTACGAGCAGTACTTC
D gene: TRBD2; J gene: TRBJ2-5; V gene: TRBV11-2; clone size: once; CDR3 protein: CASSSTGGYQETQYF; CDR3 DNA: TGTGCCAGCAGCTCCACGGGGGGGTACCAAGAGACCCAGTACTTC
D gene: NA; J gene: TRBJ2-7; V gene: TRBV5-1; clone size: NA; CDR3 protein: CASSLYGSRTVYEQYF; CDR3 DNA: TGCGCCAGCAGCTTGTACGGCTCCAGGACCGTATACGAGCAGTACTTC
D gene: NA; J gene: TRBJ2-5; V gene: TRBV5-1; clone size: NA; CDR3 protein: CASSSPDGDAQETQYF; CDR3 DNA: TGCGCCAGCAGCTCTCCCGACGGAGACGCCCAAGAGACCCAGTACTTC
D gene: NA; J gene: TRBJ1-5; V gene: TRBV25-1; clone size: NA; CDR3 protein: CASSESRKPQHF; CDR3 DNA: TGTGCCAGCAGTGAATCCCGCAAGCCCCAGCATTTT
D gene: TRBD1; J gene: TRBJ2-5; V gene: TRBV27; clone size: NA; CDR3 protein: CASRLTPGTEETQYF; CDR3 DNA: TGTGCCAGCAGGCTCACCCCCGGGACAGAAGAGACCCAGTACTTC
D gene: NA; J gene: TRBJ2-1; V gene: TRBV9; clone size: NA; CDR3 protein: CASSPKRTGKFF; CDR3 DNA: TGTGCCAGCAGCCCAAAGAGGACTGGAAAGTTCTTC
D gene: NA; J gene: TRBJ2-7; V gene: TRBV2; clone size: NA; CDR3 protein: CASSETGDLYEQYF; CDR3 DNA: TGTGCCAGCAGTGAGACAGGCGACCTCTACGAGCAGTACTTC
D gene: NA; J gene: TRBJ1-1; V gene: TRBV10-2; clone size: NA; CDR3 protein: CASNLGSTNTEAFF; CDR3 DNA: TGCGCCAGCAATCTGGGCAGCACCAACACTGAAGCTTTCTTT
D gene: TRBD2; J gene: TRBJ2-1; V gene: TRBV27; clone size: NA; CDR3 protein: CASSPLTSGSDEQFF; CDR3 DNA: TGTGCCAGCAGTCCCCTGACTAGCGGGAGCGATGAGCAGTTCTTC
D gene: NA; J gene: TRBJ2-2; V gene: TRBV11-2; clone size: NA; CDR3 protein: CASSNETTFTGELFF; CDR3 DNA: TGTGCCAGCAGCAACGAAACAACATTCACCGGGGAGCTGTTTTTT
D gene: NA; J gene: TRBJ2-2; V gene: TRBV29-1; clone size: NA; CDR3 protein: CSVVGTGELFF; CDR3 DNA: TGCAGCGTTGTGGGGACCGGGGAGCTGTTTTTT
D gene: NA; J gene: TRBJ2-1; V gene: TRBV10-3; clone size: NA; CDR3 protein: CAIFSGTYNEQFF; CDR3 DNA: TGTGCCATCTTTAGCGGTACCTACAATGAGCAGTTCTTC
D gene: TRBD1; J gene: TRBJ2-7; V gene: TRBV6-1; clone size: NA; CDR3 protein: CASSEGTGAYEQYF; CDR3 DNA: TGTGCCAGCAGTGAAGGGACAGGGGCCTACGAGCAGTACTTC
D gene: TRBD2; J gene: TRBJ2-5; V gene: TRBV6-1; clone size: NA; CDR3 protein: CATQTSGQETQYF; CDR3 DNA: TGTGCCACCCAGACTAGCGGCCAAGAGACCCAGTACTTC
D gene: NA; J gene: TRBJ2-1; V gene: TRBV5-5; clone size: once; CDR3 protein: CASSLWLDSNEQFF; CDR3 DNA: TGTGCCAGCAGCTTGTGGTTAGACAGTAATGAGCAGTTCTTC
D gene: TRBD2; J gene: TRBJ2-1; V gene: TRBV9; clone size: NA; CDR3 protein: CASSPGDYGRGDEQFF; CDR3 DNA: TGTGCCAGCAGCCCGGGGGATTACGGGAGGGGCGATGAGCAGTTCTTC
D gene: NA; J gene: TRBJ2-1; V gene: TRBV27; clone size: NA; CDR3 protein: CASSLSPGSEQFF; CDR3 DNA: TGTGCCAGCAGTTTATCTCCCGGTAGTGAGCAGTTCTTC
D gene: TRBD2; J gene: TRBJ2-7; V gene: TRBV6-1; clone size: NA; CDR3 protein: CASSEGSSGSFSYEQYF; CDR3 DNA: TGTGCCAGCAGTGAAGGTAGTAGCGGGAGTTTCTCCTACGAGCAGTACTTC
D gene: TRBD2; J gene: TRBJ2-3; V gene: TRBV7-6; clone size: NA; CDR3 protein: CASSASSGNLKVGDTQYF; CDR3 DNA: TGTGCCAGCAGCGCATCTAGCGGCAACTTGAAGGTCGGAGATACGCAGTATTTT
D gene: TRBD1; J gene: TRBJ1-1; V gene: TRBV15; clone size: NA; CDR3 protein: CATSSYRGGSEAFF; CDR3 DNA: TGTGCCACCAGCAGCTACAGGGGGGGCTCTGAAGCTTTCTTT
D gene: TRBD2; J gene: TRBJ2-1; V gene: TRBV5-4; clone size: NA; CDR3 protein: CASSWTSGRMDEQFF; CDR3 DNA: TGTGCCAGCAGTTGGACTAGCGGGCGTATGGATGAGCAGTTCTTC
D gene: NA; J gene: TRBJ1-5; V gene: TRBV25-1; clone size: NA; CDR3 protein: CASSYQGNQPQHF; CDR3 DNA: TGTGCCAGCAGTTACCAGGGAAATCAGCCCCAGCATTTT
D gene: TRBD2; J gene: TRBJ2-7; V gene: TRBV28; clone size: NA; CDR3 protein: CASSPGTSGTLTYEQYF; CDR3 DNA: TGTGCCAGCAGTCCCGGGACTAGCGGGACCCTGACCTACGAGCAGTACTTC
D gene: TRBD1; J gene: TRBJ2-1; V gene: TRBV2; clone size: NA; CDR3 protein: CASSWRDRGNEQFF; CDR3 DNA: TGTGCCAGCTCTTGGAGGGACAGGGGTAATGAGCAGTTCTTC
D gene: NA; J gene: TRBJ2-2; V gene: TRBV15; clone size: NA; CDR3 protein: CATSRLDTNTGELFF; CDR3 DNA: TGTGCCACCAGCAGGTTGGACACAAACACCGGGGAGCTGTTTTTT
D gene: NA; J gene: TRBJ2-3; V gene: TRBV9; clone size: NA; CDR3 protein: CASSVGARPDTQYF; CDR3 DNA: TGTGCCAGCAGCGTAGGAGCGAGGCCAGATACGCAGTATTTT
D gene: NA; J gene: TRBJ1-2; V gene: TRBV12-5; clone size: NA; CDR3 protein: CASAVTETYGGYTF; CDR3 DNA: TGTGCTAGTGCCGTGACAGAAACCTATGGCGGCTACACCTTC
D gene: NA; J gene: TRBJ2-5; V gene: TRBV11-2; clone size: NA; CDR3 protein: CASSFTPSRETQYF; CDR3 DNA: TGTGCCAGCAGCTTTACCCCGTCCAGGGAGACCCAGTACTTC
D gene: NA; J gene: TRBJ2-7; V gene: TRBV9; clone size: NA; CDR3 protein: CASSVGQGLEQYF; CDR3 DNA: TGTGCCAGCAGCGTAGGGCAGGGGCTCGAGCAGTACTTC
D gene: NA; J gene: TRBJ2-3; V gene: TRBV7-9; clone size: NA; CDR3 protein: CASSLVRRGTDTQYF; CDR3 DNA: TGTGCCAGCAGCTTAGTTCGAAGGGGCACAGATACGCAGTATTTT
D gene: NA; J gene: TRBJ2-7; V gene: TRBV28; clone size: NA; CDR3 protein: CASSRVEHRALIEQYF; CDR3 DNA: TGTGCCAGCAGCCGAGTGGAACACAGAGCCCTTATCGAGCAGTACTTC
D gene: NA; J gene: TRBJ2-2; V gene: TRBV7-9; clone size: NA; CDR3 protein: CASEPENTGELFF; CDR3 DNA: TGTGCTAGCGAGCCAGAAAACACCGGGGAGCTGTTTTTT
D gene: NA; J gene: TRBJ2-7; V gene: TRBV14; clone size: NA; CDR3 protein: CASSLRTWDLVGHEQYF; CDR3 DNA: TGTGCCAGCAGCCTCCGGACGTGGGATCTAGTAGGGCACGAGCAGTACTTC
D gene: NA; J gene: TRBJ1-1; V gene: TRBV6-9; clone size: once; CDR3 protein: CASSPNGLNTEAFF; CDR3 DNA: TGTGCCAGCAGTCCAAACGGCCTGAACACTGAAGCTTTCTTT
D gene: NA; J gene: TRBJ1-1; V gene: TRBV6-1; clone size: NA; CDR3 protein: CASSDLATPGTEAFF; CDR3 DNA: TGTGCCAGCAGTGACCTTGCGACACCAGGCACTGAAGCTTTCTTT
D gene: NA; J gene: TRBJ2-7; V gene: TRBV14; clone size: NA; CDR3 protein: CASSQNSRGEQYF; CDR3 DNA: TGTGCCAGCAGCCAAAACAGCCGAGGGGAGCAGTACTTC
D gene: NA; J gene: TRBJ1-2; V gene: TRBV9; clone size: NA; CDR3 protein: CASSPRGRAGFISGYTF; CDR3 DNA: TGTGCCAGCAGCCCCAGAGGGAGGGCAGGGTTTATTTCTGGCTACACCTTC
D gene: TRBD2; J gene: TRBJ2-1; V gene: TRBV28; clone size: NA; CDR3 protein: CASIGLAGYNEQFF; CDR3 DNA: TGTGCCAGCATAGGACTAGCGGGATACAATGAGCAGTTCTTC
D gene: NA; J gene: TRBJ2-7; V gene: TRBV5-1; clone size: NA; CDR3 protein: CASSPSIVVHEQYF; CDR3 DNA: TGCGCCAGCAGCCCTTCTATAGTAGTCCACGAGCAGTACTTC
D gene: TRBD2; J gene: TRBJ2-1; V gene: TRBV11-3; clone size: once; CDR3 protein: CASSLVGVAGRNEQFF; CDR3 DNA: TGTGCCAGCAGCCTAGTCGGGGTAGCGGGAAGGAATGAGCAGTTCTTC
D gene: NA; J gene: TRBJ2-4; V gene: TRBV7-9; clone size: NA; CDR3 protein: CASSLWGEDIQYF; CDR3 DNA: TGTGCCAGCAGCTTATGGGGGGAGGACATTCAGTACTTC
D gene: NA; J gene: TRBJ1-3; V gene: TRBV6-5; clone size: NA; CDR3 protein: CASSYSGGSGNTIYF; CDR3 DNA: TGTGCCAGCAGTTACTCAGGGGGAAGTGGAAACACCATATATTTT
D gene: NA; J gene: TRBJ2-4; V gene: TRBV5-4; clone size: NA; CDR3 protein: CASSLRGAGRNIQYF; CDR3 DNA: TGTGCCAGCAGCTTAAGGGGGGCAGGACGAAACATTCAGTACTTC